These 9 T cell receptor beta chains were all obtained from the same sample, sequenced in a study of T-cell reconstitution after alpha-beta-depleted transplantation in children. This sample's TCRbeta library carried unique molecular identifier barcodes. TCRdb fed the PCR reads into MiXCR, producing one record per CDR3 protein. The table includes hundreds of thousands of distinct CDR3 sequences, under 20% detected once. This specimen consisted of PBMCs, mostly from graft donor cells, obtained 360 days after TCRalphabeta/CD19-depleted stem cell transplant. The receptors originated from a male patient aged 5 to 17 who had a stem cell transplant for acute lymphoblastic leukemia, so the T cells may come from the graft donor.

This rearrangement joins TRBV7-9 to TRBJ2-4, with 10 bases fitting TRBD1. CDR3 length: 16 amino acids. Trimming at V came to 4 bases and at J to 5 bases, leaving 8 bases not matched to a gene. In germline, CDR1 is SEHNR, CDR2 FQNEAQ (reference sequence). The CDR3 DNA reads as TGTGCCAGCAGCTCTTTGACAGGGGGCTTCCAAAACATTCAGTACTTC. Its translation: CASSSLTGGFQNIQYF.

In its sample, this clonotype was seen a few times. This chain connects TRBV6-4 to TRBJ2-1; D may be TRBD2 (5 bases). Looked up from germline, CDR1 is MRHNA and CDR2 is SNTAGT. Deletions cut 8 bases from V and 4 bases from J, with 18 bases between. The CDR3 runs 15 residues. The CDR3 region has the DNA TGTGCCAGCTCCGAGAACGGCGGGCCATACAATGAGCAGTTCTTC. Translation: CASSENGGPYNEQFF.

The V gene is TRBV7-6, the J gene TRBJ2-5; 7 positions match TRBD2. CDR1 is SGHVS and CDR2 is FNYEAQ in the germline V gene. The CDR3 covers 15 residues. After removal of 2 bases from V and 2 bases from J, the junction contained 5 bases not matched to a gene. The CDR3 DNA follows: TGTGCCAGCAGCTTATTGGGACTAACACAAGAGACCCAGTACTTC. This encodes CASSLLGLTQETQYF.

This chain joins TRBV5-1 and TRBJ2-7; 7 bases match TRBD1. The length of the CDR3 is 13 residues. Germline CDR1 and CDR2: SGHRS and YFSETQ. Trimming at V came to 3 bases and at J to 6 bases, leaving 6 bases not matched to a gene. This CDR3 reads CASSSGQAIEQYF. The CDR3 nucleotides are TGCGCCAGCAGCTCCGGACAGGCCATCGAGCAGTACTTC.

V is TRBV13 and J is TRBJ2-1; 8 positions agree with TRBD2. Germline assignment: CDR1 PRHDT and CDR2 FYEKMQ (reference sequence). This CDR3 spans 15 amino acids. With V trimmed by 5 bases and J by 7 bases, 10 bases remained unmatched. CDR3 in DNA: TGTGCCAGCAGCCCAGGACTAGCCTACCGGAATGAGCAGTTCTTC. Its protein is CASSPGLAYRNEQFF.

This clonotype turned up a few times. Here the CDR3 DNA reads TGCAGTGCTAGCCAGGGGGCCCCCCATCAGCCCCAGCATTTT. Translation: CSASQGAPHQPQHF. J is TRBJ1-5 and V is TRBV20-1; 8 nucleotides align to TRBD1. This CDR3 is built from 14 residues. Germline V CDR1 and CDR2: DFQATT, SNEGSKA (reference sequence). Trimming removed 3 bases from V and 5 bases from J; junction bases left unmatched: 6.

This clonotype has ten or more counts. J is TRBJ2-7 and V is TRBV7-9; 7 bases map to TRBD2. CDR3 length equals 15 residues. Per the germline V gene, CDR1 is SEHNR and CDR2 is FQNEAQ (reference sequence). J gave up 2 bases and V 1 base, and 5 bases lay outside the gene matches. DNA of the CDR3: TGTGCCAGCAGCTTAGGGGGTCTAGCGGCCTACGAGCAGTACTTC. Translated: CASSLGGLAAYEQYF.

This clonotype was picked up many times. The chain joins TRBV5-1 to TRBJ2-7; 11 bases match TRBD2. The CDR3 runs 15 residues. The germline CDR1 and CDR2 sequences are SGHRS and YFSETQ. The trim removed 4 bases at V and 3 bases at J, leaving 6 bases unmatched. The CDR3 DNA follows: TGCGCCAGCAGCCCCTCCGGGACTAGCGGCTACGAGCAGTACTTC. It yields the protein CASSPSGTSGYEQYF.

The V and J genes are TRBV12-3 or TRBV12-4 and TRBJ1-6; D perhaps matches TRBD1 (5 bases). The CDR3 has 14 residues. Trimming pared 6 bases from V and 10 bases from J, leaving 16 bases between. CDR3 protein: CASSLGGFGSPLHF. Here the CDR3 DNA reads TGTGCCAGCAGCCTTGGGGGGTTCGGATCACCCCTCCACTTT.